This TCR beta chain was identified in a study of shared T cell receptors in the human thymus (dated by TCRdb to about 2021). In terms of the full investigation: The study examined how self-reactive, shared T-cell receptor alpha chains are generated in the human thymus.

From cysteine to phenylalanine, the CDR3 is 19 amino acids long. Of the read, only the CDR3 DNA is kept; its 57 bases are in frame from base 1. Looking up the germline V gene yields CDR1 SGDLS and CDR2 YYNGEE. The V and J ends are trimmed by 4 bases and 2 bases, leaving 25 bases between them. Remarks on this clone: Its antigen target is currently unknown. Nothing much larger sits one base from this clone, and base qualities are not available.

Library preparation was by the immunoSEQ multiplex PCR assay. The immuneACCESS repertoire file appears here via TCRdb, limited to in-frame rearrangements. These files lack a portion of the clones; in checked studies, under half of the deficit traces to unresolved V genes, and the cause of the others is not known. Here the sample has about 400,000 clones; over 90% occur a single time. Of the sample, approximately 0.02% is held by the ten largest clones. Sequencing input: thymocytes. This receptor chain uses TRBV9 and TRBJ2-1; the D gene is unclear. The sequence derives from a human donor. The nucleotide sequence is TGTGCCAGCAGCCCACGGCACCTAGTCCCCGTTCCTGCCTACAATGAGCAGTTCTTC. It translates to CASSPRHLVPVPAYNEQFF.